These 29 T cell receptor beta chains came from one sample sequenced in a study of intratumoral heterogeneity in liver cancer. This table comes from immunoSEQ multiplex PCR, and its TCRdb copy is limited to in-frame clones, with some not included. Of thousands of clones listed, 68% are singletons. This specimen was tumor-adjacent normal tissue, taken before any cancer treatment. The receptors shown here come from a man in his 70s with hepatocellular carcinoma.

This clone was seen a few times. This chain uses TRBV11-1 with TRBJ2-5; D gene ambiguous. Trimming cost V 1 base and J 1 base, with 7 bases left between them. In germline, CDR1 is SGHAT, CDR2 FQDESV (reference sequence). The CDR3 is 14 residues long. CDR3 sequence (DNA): TGTGCCAGCAGCTTAGGAGGCAGCCAAGAGACCCAGTACTTC. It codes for CASSLGGSQETQYF.

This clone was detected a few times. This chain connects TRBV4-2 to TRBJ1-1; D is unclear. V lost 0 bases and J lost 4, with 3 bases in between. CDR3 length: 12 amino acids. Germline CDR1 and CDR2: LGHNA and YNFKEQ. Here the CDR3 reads CASSQDSTEAFF. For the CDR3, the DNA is TGTGCCAGCAGCCAAGACAGCACTGAAGCTTTCTTT.

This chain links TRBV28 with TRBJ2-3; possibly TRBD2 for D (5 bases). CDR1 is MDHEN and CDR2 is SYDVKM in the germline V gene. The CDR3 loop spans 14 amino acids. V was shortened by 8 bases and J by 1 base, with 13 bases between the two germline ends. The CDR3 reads CASLSLGGTDTQYF. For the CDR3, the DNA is TGTGCCAGCCTGTCACTCGGGGGCACAGATACGCAGTATTTT.

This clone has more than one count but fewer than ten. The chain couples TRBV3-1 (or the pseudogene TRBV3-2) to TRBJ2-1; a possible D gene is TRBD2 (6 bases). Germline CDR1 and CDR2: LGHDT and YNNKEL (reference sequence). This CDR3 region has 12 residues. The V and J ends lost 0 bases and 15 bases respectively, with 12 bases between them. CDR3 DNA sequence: TGTGCCAGCAGCCAAGATTTCGGACTACTGTTCTTC. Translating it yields CASSQDFGLLFF.

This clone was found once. CDR3: CASSANNRPRTGRMGYTF. Written as DNA, the CDR3 is TGTGCCAGCAGTGCCAACAACAGACCTCGGACAGGGCGTATGGGCTACACCTTC. V gene TRBV6-1 combines with J gene TRBJ1-2; the match to TRBD1 covers 8 bases. The CDR3 has 18 residues. Germline V gene sequence: CDR1 MNHNS, CDR2 SASEGT. V shed 4 bases and J 8 bases; nucleotides not matched to a gene: 21.

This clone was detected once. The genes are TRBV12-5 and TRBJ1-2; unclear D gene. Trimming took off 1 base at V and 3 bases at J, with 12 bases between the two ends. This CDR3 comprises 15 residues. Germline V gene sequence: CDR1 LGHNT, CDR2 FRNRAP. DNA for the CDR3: TGTGCTAGTGGTTTGGCCCCCCCTGGGGACTATGGCTACACCTTC. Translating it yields CASGLAPPGDYGYTF.

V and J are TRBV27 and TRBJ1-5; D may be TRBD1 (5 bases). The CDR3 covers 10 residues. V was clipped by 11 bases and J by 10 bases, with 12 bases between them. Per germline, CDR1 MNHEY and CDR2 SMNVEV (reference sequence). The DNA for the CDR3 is TGTGCCTGGAGGGGCGGACCCCAGCATTTT. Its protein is CAWRGGPQHF.

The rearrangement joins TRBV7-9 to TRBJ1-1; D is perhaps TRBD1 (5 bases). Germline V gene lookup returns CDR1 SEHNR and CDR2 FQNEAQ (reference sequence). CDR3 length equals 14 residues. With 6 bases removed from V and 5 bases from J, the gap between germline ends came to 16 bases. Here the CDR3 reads CASRPGTGGTEAFF. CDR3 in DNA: TGTGCCAGCAGACCAGGGACGGGAGGGACTGAAGCTTTCTTT.

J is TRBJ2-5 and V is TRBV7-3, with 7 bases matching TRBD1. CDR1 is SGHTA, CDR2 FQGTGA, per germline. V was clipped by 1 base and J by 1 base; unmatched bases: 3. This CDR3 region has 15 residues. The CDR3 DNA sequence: TGTGCCAGCAGCTTAAGTCCAGGGGGCCAAGAGACCCAGTACTTC. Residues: CASSLSPGGQETQYF.

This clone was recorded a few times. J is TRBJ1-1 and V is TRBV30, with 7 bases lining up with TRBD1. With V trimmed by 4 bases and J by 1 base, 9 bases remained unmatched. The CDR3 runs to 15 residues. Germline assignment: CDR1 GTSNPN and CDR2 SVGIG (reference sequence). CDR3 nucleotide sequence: TGTGCCTGGAAAGAGTCGACAGGGAAGAACACTGAAGCTTTCTTT. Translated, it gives CAWKESTGKNTEAFF.

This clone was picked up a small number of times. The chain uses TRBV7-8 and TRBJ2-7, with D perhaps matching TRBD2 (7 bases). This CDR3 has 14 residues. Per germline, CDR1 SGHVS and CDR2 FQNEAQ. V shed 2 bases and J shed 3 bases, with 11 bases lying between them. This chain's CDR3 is CASSLPGGRYEQYF. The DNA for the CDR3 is TGTGCCAGCAGCTTACCCGGGGGGCGCTACGAGCAGTACTTC.

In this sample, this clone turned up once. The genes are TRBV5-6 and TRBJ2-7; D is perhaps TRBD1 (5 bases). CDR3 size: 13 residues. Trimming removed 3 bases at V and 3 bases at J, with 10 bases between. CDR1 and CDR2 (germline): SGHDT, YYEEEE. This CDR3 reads CASSWATVYEQYF. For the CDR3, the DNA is TGTGCCAGCAGCTGGGCGACAGTCTACGAGCAGTACTTC.

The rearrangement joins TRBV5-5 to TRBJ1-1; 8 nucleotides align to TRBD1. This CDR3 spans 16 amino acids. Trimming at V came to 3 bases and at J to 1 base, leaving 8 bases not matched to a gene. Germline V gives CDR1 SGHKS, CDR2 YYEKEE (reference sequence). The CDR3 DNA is TGTGCCAGCAGCTGGGACCCAACAGGGGGGAACACTGAAGCTTTCTTT. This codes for CASSWDPTGGNTEAFF.

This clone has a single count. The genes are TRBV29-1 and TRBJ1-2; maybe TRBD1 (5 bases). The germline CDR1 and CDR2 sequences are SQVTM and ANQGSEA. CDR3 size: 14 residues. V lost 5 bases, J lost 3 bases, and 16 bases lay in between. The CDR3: CSVLDTRKDYGYTF. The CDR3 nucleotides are TGCAGCGTTTTGGACACTCGAAAGGACTATGGCTACACCTTC.

CDR3 loop: CASSTLTSGVSTDTQYF. In DNA, the CDR3 is TGTGCCAGCAGCACGTTGACTAGCGGGGTTAGCACAGATACGCAGTATTTT. The V call is TRBV9, the J call TRBJ2-3; 11 bases are shared with TRBD2. The germline CDR1 and CDR2 sequences are SGDLS and YYNGEE. The trim removed 4 bases at V and 0 bases at J, leaving 7 bases unmatched. The CDR3 sequence is 17 residues long.

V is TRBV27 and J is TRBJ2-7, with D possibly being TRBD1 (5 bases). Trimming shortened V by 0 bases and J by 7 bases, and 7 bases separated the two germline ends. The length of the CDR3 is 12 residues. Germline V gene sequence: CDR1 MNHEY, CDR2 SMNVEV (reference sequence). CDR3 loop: CASSLSPGEQYF. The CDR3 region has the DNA TGTGCCAGCAGTTTATCCCCAGGGGAGCAGTACTTC.

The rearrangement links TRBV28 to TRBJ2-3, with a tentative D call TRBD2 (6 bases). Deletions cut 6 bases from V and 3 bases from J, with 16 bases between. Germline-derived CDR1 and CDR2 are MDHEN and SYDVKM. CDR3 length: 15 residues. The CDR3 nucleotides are TGTGCCAGCAGCCCGGATGGGGGGTGGACAGATACGCAGTATTTT. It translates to CASSPDGGWTDTQYF.

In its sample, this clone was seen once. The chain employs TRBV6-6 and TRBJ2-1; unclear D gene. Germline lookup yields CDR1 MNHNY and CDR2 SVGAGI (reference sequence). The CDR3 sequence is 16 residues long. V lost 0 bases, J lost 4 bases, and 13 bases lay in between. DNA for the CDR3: TGTGCCAGCAGTTACTCTCGGGCAGGTACTTACAATGAGCAGTTCTTC. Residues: CASSYSRAGTYNEQFF.

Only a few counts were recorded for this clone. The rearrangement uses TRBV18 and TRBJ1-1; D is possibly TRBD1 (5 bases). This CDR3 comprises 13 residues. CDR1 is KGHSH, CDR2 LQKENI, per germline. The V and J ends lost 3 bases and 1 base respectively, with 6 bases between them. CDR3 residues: CASSPQGNTEAFF. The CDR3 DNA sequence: TGTGCCAGCTCACCTCAGGGGAACACTGAAGCTTTCTTT.

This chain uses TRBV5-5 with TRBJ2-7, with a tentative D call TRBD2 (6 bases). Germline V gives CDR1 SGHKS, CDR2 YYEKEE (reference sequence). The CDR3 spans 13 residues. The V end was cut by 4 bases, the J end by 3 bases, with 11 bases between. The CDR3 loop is CASSHGTGYEQYV. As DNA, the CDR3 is TGTGCCAGCAGCCACGGGACTGGCTACGAGCAGTACGTC.

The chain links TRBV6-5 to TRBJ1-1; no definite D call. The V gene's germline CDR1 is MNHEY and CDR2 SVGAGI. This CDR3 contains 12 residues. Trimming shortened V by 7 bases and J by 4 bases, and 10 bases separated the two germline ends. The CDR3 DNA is TGTGCCAGCATGCGGGAGGGCACTGAAGCTTTCTTT. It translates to CASMREGTEAFF.

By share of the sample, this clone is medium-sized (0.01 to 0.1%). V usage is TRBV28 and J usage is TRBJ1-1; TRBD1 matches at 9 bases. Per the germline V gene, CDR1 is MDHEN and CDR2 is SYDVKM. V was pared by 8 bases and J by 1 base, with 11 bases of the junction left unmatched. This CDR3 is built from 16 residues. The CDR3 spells CASRTGDEGTNTEAFF. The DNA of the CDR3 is TGTGCCAGCCGGACAGGGGACGAGGGGACGAACACTGAAGCTTTCTTT.

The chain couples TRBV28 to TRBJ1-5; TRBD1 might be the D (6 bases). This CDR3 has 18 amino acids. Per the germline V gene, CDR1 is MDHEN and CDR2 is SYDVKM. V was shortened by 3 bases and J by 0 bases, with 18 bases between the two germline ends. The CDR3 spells CASSFSWGAHRSNQPQHF. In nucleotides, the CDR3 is TGTGCCAGCAGTTTCTCCTGGGGGGCCCACCGTAGCAATCAGCCCCAGCATTTT.

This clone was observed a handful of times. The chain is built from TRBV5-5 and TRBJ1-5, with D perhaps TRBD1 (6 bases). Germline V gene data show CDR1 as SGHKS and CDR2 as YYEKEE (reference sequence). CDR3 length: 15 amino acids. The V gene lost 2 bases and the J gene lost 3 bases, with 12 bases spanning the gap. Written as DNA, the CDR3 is TGTGCCAGCAGCTTTGGAGGGACAAACAATCAGCCCCAGCATTTT. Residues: CASSFGGTNNQPQHF.

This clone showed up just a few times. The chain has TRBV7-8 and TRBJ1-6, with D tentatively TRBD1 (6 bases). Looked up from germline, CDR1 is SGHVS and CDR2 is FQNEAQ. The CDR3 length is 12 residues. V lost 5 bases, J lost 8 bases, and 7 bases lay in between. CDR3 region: CASSQGHSPLHF. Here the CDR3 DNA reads TGTGCCAGCAGCCAGGGGCATTCACCCCTCCACTTT.

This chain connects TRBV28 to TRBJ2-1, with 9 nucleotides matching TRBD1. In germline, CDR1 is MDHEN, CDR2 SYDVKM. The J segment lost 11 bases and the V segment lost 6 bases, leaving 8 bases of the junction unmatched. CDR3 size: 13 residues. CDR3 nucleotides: TGTGCCAGCAGATCTACAGGGGGCAGTAAGCAGTTCTTC. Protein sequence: CASRSTGGSKQFF.

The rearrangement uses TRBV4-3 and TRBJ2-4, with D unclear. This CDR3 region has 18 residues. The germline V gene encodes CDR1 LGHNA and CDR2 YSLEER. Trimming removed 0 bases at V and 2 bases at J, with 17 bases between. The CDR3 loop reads CASSQESRIASPKNIQYF. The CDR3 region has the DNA TGCGCCAGCAGCCAAGAATCAAGAATAGCAAGCCCCAAAAACATTCAGTACTTC.

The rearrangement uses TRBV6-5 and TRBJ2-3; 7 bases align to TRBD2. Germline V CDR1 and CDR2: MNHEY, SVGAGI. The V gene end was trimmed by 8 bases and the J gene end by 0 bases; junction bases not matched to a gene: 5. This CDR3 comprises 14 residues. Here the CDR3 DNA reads TGTGCCAGCCTGCGGGGGACTAGCACAGATACGCAGTATTTT. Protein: CASLRGTSTDTQYF.

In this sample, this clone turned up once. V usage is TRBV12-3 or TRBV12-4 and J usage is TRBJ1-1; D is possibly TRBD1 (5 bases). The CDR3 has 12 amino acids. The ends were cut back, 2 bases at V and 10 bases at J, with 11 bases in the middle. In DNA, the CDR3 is TGTGCCAGCAGTTTACGGGGGTTTGGAGCTTTCTTT. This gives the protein CASSLRGFGAFF.